Here is one T cell receptor (beta chain) with its context. Its antigen is unidentified. After removal of 0 bases from V and 2 bases from J, the junction contained 9 bases not matched to a gene. The CDR3 covers 18 residues. Looked up from germline, CDR1 is MNHEY and CDR2 is SMNVEV (reference sequence). The sample belongs to a study of cytomegalovirus exposure and HLA in healthy donors. Findings and limits, study-wide: Whilst most TCR sequences proved rare, a subset of public TCRs occurred across many donors.

Sequencing used immunoSEQ multiplex PCR; TCRdb keeps in-frame clones, though not all of them. The data hold about 200,000 clones, with about 86% observed a single time. The receptor was isolated from a woman aged 18 to 35 in good health and CMV-seronegative. Sequencing used PBMCs. The rearrangement links TRBV27 to TRBJ2-7; 11 bases match TRBD2. The chain's CDR3 is CASSLSGLAGGLAYEQYF. The CDR3 nucleotides are TGTGCCAGCAGTTTATCGGGCCTAGCGGGAGGCCTTGCCTACGAGCAGTACTTC.